This T cell receptor beta chain was obtained from a study of cytomegalovirus exposure and HLA in healthy donors. Donors consisted of healthy bone marrow donors. The CDR3 has 15 amino acids. Germline V gene lookup returns CDR1 SEHNR and CDR2 FQNEAQ (reference sequence). Trimming cost V 3 bases and J 5 bases, with 17 bases left between them. PCR involved 60 Vbeta and 13 Jbeta primers. Clones were read by immunoSEQ multiplex PCR, and TCRdb kept only the in-frame ones, dropping some. Seen here are 90,000 to 120,000 clones, roughly 76% observed once, and the top ten hold 2% to 3%. This clonotype was obtained from a man between 18 and 29 years old in good health and CMV-seronegative. Sequencing was performed on PBMCs. The chain has TRBV7-9 and TRBJ2-7; TRBD1 might be the D (5 bases). The CDR3 DNA reads TGTGCCAGCAGCTTCTACGACAGCCCGTCGGACGAGCAGTACTTC. Translating it yields CASSFYDSPSDEQYF.